One sample yielded the 32 T cell receptor beta chains listed below, sequenced in a study of cytomegalovirus exposure and HLA in healthy donors. The PCR made use of 60 Vbeta and 13 Jbeta primers. Clones were read by immunoSEQ multiplex PCR, and TCRdb kept only the in-frame ones, dropping some. The profile shows about 190,000 clones, 65% to 85% of them singletons. The sequenced sample consisted of PBMCs. These receptors were obtained from a woman aged 18-35 years in good health and CMV-seronegative.

A few counts support this clone. The chain recombines TRBV5-1 with TRBJ1-2; 9 bases agree with TRBD1. Germline V CDR1 and CDR2: SGHRS, YFSETQ. The CDR3 sequence is 15 residues long. The trim removed 4 bases at V and 4 bases at J, leaving 8 bases unmatched. The CDR3 DNA reads TGCGCCAGCAGCCAGCGACAGGGGGGAAGCTATGGCTACACCTTC. This translates into CASSQRQGGSYGYTF.

J is TRBJ1-6 and V is TRBV30; 7 nucleotides match TRBD1. The length of the CDR3 is 15 residues. Looked up from germline, CDR1 is GTSNPN and CDR2 is SVGIG (reference sequence). V was pared by 2 bases and J by 5 bases, with 6 bases of the junction left unmatched. CDR3 nucleotides: TGTGCCTGGAGTAAAGGGACAGACAATAATTCACCCCTCCACTTT. It translates to CAWSKGTDNNSPLHF.

The chain is built from TRBV11-2 and TRBJ1-1; D may be TRBD1 (5 bases). V was trimmed by 11 bases and J by 2 bases, leaving 12 bases between them. The germline gives CDR1 SGHAT, CDR2 FQNNGV. This CDR3 has 12 amino acids. The CDR3 DNA reads TGTGCCTCCTTCGGGGGAAACACTGAAGCTTTCTTT. It yields the protein CASFGGNTEAFF.

The V and J genes are TRBV5-1 and TRBJ1-1, with D possibly matching TRBD1 (5 bases). Trimming left V 0 bases short and J 10 bases short, with 28 bases between. The germline CDR1 and CDR2 sequences are SGHRS and YFSETQ. The CDR3 contains 18 residues. The CDR3 coding sequence is TGCGCCAGCAGCTTGGCCAGAGGGACTACCTCTCCCCGGGCGCTAGCTTTCTTT. Its protein is CASSLARGTTSPRALAFF.

This chain links TRBV6-5 with TRBJ1-3; D might be TRBD1 (6 bases). The CDR3 runs 15 residues. Trimming removed 5 bases from V and 4 bases from J, with 15 bases in between. Germline lookup yields CDR1 MNHEY and CDR2 SVGAGI. CDR3 loop: CASSRTGQRGNTIYF. CDR3 nucleotide sequence: TGTGCCAGCAGTCGTACAGGGCAGAGAGGAAACACCATATATTTT.

The chain joins TRBV7-9 to TRBJ1-6; possible D gene TRBD1, 6 bases. The V and J ends lost 5 bases and 7 bases respectively, with 12 bases between them. CDR1 SEHNR and CDR2 FQNEAQ come from the germline V gene (reference sequence). The CDR3 consists of 14 residues. The CDR3: CASSLRQVNSPLHF. The CDR3 DNA follows: TGTGCCAGCAGCCTCCGACAGGTGAATTCACCCCTCCACTTT.

This chain joins TRBV29-1 and TRBJ1-5; possible D gene TRBD1, 6 bases. Germline V gene data show CDR1 as SQVTM and CDR2 as ANQGSEA. This CDR3 region has 13 residues. Trimming stripped 4 bases from V and 0 bases from J, with 7 bases between. The CDR3 loop is CSVGTDSNQPQHF. The CDR3 nucleotides are TGCAGCGTTGGGACAGATAGCAATCAGCCCCAGCATTTT. The full variable domain, in which reference TRBV29-1 and TRBJ1-5 provide the parts outside the CDR3, is SAVISQKPSRDICQRGTSLTIQCQVDSQVTMMFWYRQQPGQSLTLIATANQGSEATYESGFVIDKFPISRPNLTFSTLTVSNMSPEDSSIYLCSVGTDSNQPQHFGDGTRLSIL.

The CDR3 DNA reads as TGTGCCAGCAGTTTGGCGGGAGACTACGAGCAGTACTTC. It codes for CASSLAGDYEQYF. The rearrangement links TRBV28 to TRBJ2-7; 7 nucleotides line up with TRBD2. The trim removed 3 bases at V and 3 bases at J, leaving 2 bases unmatched. Germline CDR1 reads MDHEN; CDR2 reads SYDVKM. This CDR3 comprises 13 residues.

The chain uses TRBV7-2 and TRBJ2-3; no clear D. The length of the CDR3 is 13 residues. CDR1 and CDR2 from the germline V gene are SGHTA and FQGNSA. V lost 4 bases to trimming and J lost 4 bases, with 9 bases between them. Written as DNA, the CDR3 is TGTGCCAGCAGCTCGAGTCGTGCAGATACGCAGTATTTT. The encoded protein is CASSSSRADTQYF.

This clone turned up a few times. This rearrangement joins TRBV25-1 to TRBJ2-1, with 9 bases aligning to TRBD2. The CDR3 has 15 amino acids. The V and J ends lost 3 bases and 3 bases, in that order; junction bases with no gene match: 3. CDR1 and CDR2 from the germline V gene are MGHDK and SYGVNS. In nucleotides, the CDR3 is TGTGCCAGCAGTGAGACTAGCGGAAACTACAATGAGCAGTTCTTC. Translated, it gives CASSETSGNYNEQFF. The variable domain in full, completed from reference TRBV25-1 and TRBJ2-1, reads EADIYQTPRYLVIGTGKKITLECSQTMGHDKMYWYQQDPGMELHLIHYSYGVNSTEKGDLSSESTVSRIRTEHFPLTLESARPSHTSQYLCASSETSGNYNEQFFGPGTRLTVL.

The table lists this clone with a count of one. The rearrangement links TRBV19 to TRBJ1-4; D may be TRBD1 (5 bases). The germline V and J ends were trimmed by 8 bases and 8 bases, with 18 bases remaining between them. The CDR3 totals 14 residues. CDR1 and CDR2 (germline): LNHDA, SQIVND (reference sequence). The CDR3 nucleotides are TGTGCCAGTTCCAGAGGTGGGACTAGGGAAAAACTGTTTTTT. It translates to CASSRGGTREKLFF.

The V and J genes are TRBV19 and TRBJ1-5, with D maybe TRBD1 (5 bases). CDR1 is LNHDA, CDR2 SQIVND, per germline (reference sequence). V shed 5 bases and J shed 3 bases, with 11 bases lying between them. This CDR3 has 14 residues. The CDR3 DNA sequence: TGTGCCAGTAGTGGAGACAGTCACAATCAGCCCCAGCATTTT. Encoded protein: CASSGDSHNQPQHF.

This chain connects TRBV19 to TRBJ1-4; a weak D match, TRBD1 (5 bases). There are 14 residues in the CDR3. The germline V and J ends were trimmed by 8 bases and 0 bases, with 10 bases remaining between them. Germline CDR1 reads LNHDA; CDR2 reads SQIVND (reference sequence). The CDR3 loop reads CASRRVATNEKLFF. For the CDR3, the DNA is TGTGCCAGTCGCAGGGTGGCAACTAATGAAAAACTGTTTTTT.

This clone was observed a single time. The chain recombines TRBV11-2 with TRBJ2-7, with TRBD1 matching 10 bases. The CDR3 runs 15 residues. The V and J ends lost 4 bases and 1 base, in that order; junction bases with no gene match: 4. Germline V gene data show CDR1 as SGHAT and CDR2 as FQNNGV. CDR3 nucleotides: TGTGCCAGCAGCTCCGGGACAGGGGCATCCTACGAGCAGTACTTC. It translates to CASSSGTGASYEQYF.

This chain connects TRBV7-2 to TRBJ2-7; D may be TRBD1 (6 bases). V shed 0 bases and J shed 7 bases, with 13 bases lying between them. The CDR3 length is 14 residues. The V gene's germline CDR1 is SGHTA and CDR2 FQGNSA. The CDR3 sequence: CASSLADRTVEQYF. The CDR3 nucleotides read TGTGCCAGCAGCTTAGCCGACAGGACGGTGGAGCAGTACTTC.

The gene calls are TRBV7-6 and TRBJ2-2; D uncertain. Per the germline V gene, CDR1 is SGHVS and CDR2 is FNYEAQ. Trimming shortened V by 8 bases and J by 1 base, and 8 bases separated the two germline ends. CDR3 length: 13 residues. In DNA form, the CDR3 reads TGTGCCAGCCAGCAGGAGAACACCGGGGAGCTGTTTTTT. Protein: CASQQENTGELFF.

This rearrangement joins TRBV5-4 to TRBJ1-4; a possible D gene is TRBD1 (6 bases). With 3 bases removed from V and 8 bases from J, the gap between germline ends came to 11 bases. Germline loops: CDR1 SGHNT, CDR2 YYREEE (reference sequence). This CDR3 is 13 amino acids long. CDR3 sequence: CASSSNTGEKLFF. The CDR3 DNA sequence: TGTGCCAGCAGCTCCAACACAGGGGAAAAACTGTTTTTT.

The chain recombines TRBV4-1 with TRBJ1-3; 7 bases align to TRBD1. The CDR3 is 14 amino acids. With V trimmed by 5 bases and J by 4 bases, 5 bases remained unmatched. Germline loops: CDR1 MGHRA, CDR2 YSYEKL. CDR3 region: CASSRGQRGNTIYF. The CDR3 coding sequence is TGCGCCAGCAGCAGGGGACAGAGAGGAAACACCATATATTTT.

The J gene is TRBJ2-7, the V gene TRBV15; unclear D gene. This CDR3 is 15 amino acids long. V lost 1 base and J 2 bases, leaving 12 bases between the germline ends. Germline CDR1 LNHNV, CDR2 YYDKDF (reference sequence). CDR3 in amino acids: CATSRGLVDPYEQYF. CDR3 DNA sequence: TGTGCCACCAGCAGAGGGCTAGTAGACCCCTACGAGCAGTACTTC.

This sequence joins TRBV28 and TRBJ2-5, with D possibly being TRBD1 (5 bases). Between the trimmed V and J ends, which lost 5 bases and 2 bases, there was a span of 12 bases. This CDR3 contains 14 residues. Germline V gene lookup returns CDR1 MDHEN and CDR2 SYDVKM. The CDR3 spells CASSLGEWQETQYF. Written as DNA, the CDR3 is TGTGCCAGCAGTCTAGGGGAATGGCAAGAGACCCAGTACTTC.

V is TRBV4-1 and J is TRBJ2-3, with a possible D match to TRBD2 (6 bases). Germline V gene sequence: CDR1 MGHRA, CDR2 YSYEKL. Deletions cut 1 base from V and 0 bases from J, with 8 bases between. The CDR3 is 15 amino acids. In nucleotides, the CDR3 is TGCGCCAGCAGCCAAGCGGGAGCCAGCACAGATACGCAGTATTTT. Its protein is CASSQAGASTDTQYF.

The chain joins TRBV4-1 to TRBJ2-3; the D is unclear. The CDR3 loop spans 12 amino acids. V dropped 2 bases and J dropped 5 bases, with 5 bases sitting between them. Germline assignment: CDR1 MGHRA and CDR2 YSYEKL. For the CDR3, the DNA is TGCGCCAGCAGCCAAATAGAAGATACGCAGTATTTT. Encoded protein: CASSQIEDTQYF.

This clone was seen only once. This sequence joins TRBV5-1 and TRBJ1-2; possible D gene TRBD1, 6 bases. CDR1 SGHRS and CDR2 YFSETQ come from the germline V gene. V dropped 4 bases and J dropped 4 bases, with 11 bases sitting between them. The CDR3 covers 13 residues. CDR3 nucleotides: TGCGCCAGCAGCACCGGACAGATCTATGGCTACACCTTC. It is translated as CASSTGQIYGYTF.

V gene TRBV27 combines with J gene TRBJ2-3, with a tentative D call TRBD2 (6 bases). The CDR3 is 16 residues long. Trimming shortened V by 4 bases and J by 4 bases, and 18 bases separated the two germline ends. Germline CDR1 reads MNHEY; CDR2 reads SMNVEV (reference sequence). CDR3 protein: CASSSFAGSVADTQYF. In nucleotides, the CDR3 is TGTGCCAGCAGTTCCTTCGCGGGGTCTGTGGCAGATACGCAGTATTTT.

J is TRBJ1-1 and V is TRBV6-5, with 7 bases identical to TRBD1. CDR3 size: 16 residues. V was pared by 0 bases and J by 2 bases, with 6 bases of the junction left unmatched. Germline assignment: CDR1 MNHEY and CDR2 SVGAGI. The DNA of the CDR3 is TGTGCCAGCAGTTACTCGATAACAGGGGACAACACTGAAGCTTTCTTT. Protein: CASSYSITGDNTEAFF.

The rearrangement uses TRBV5-4 and TRBJ2-2; the D gene is possibly TRBD1 (5 bases). Per the germline V gene, CDR1 is SGHNT and CDR2 is YYREEE (reference sequence). Trimming removed 4 bases at V and 4 bases at J, with 17 bases between. The CDR3 has 16 amino acids. CDR3 region: CASSHGAYRTTGELFF. The DNA for the CDR3 is TGTGCCAGCAGCCATGGGGCCTACAGAACCACCGGGGAGCTGTTTTTT.

This rearrangement joins TRBV29-1 to TRBJ2-1, with 11 bases matching TRBD2. Germline V CDR1 and CDR2: SQVTM, ANQGSEA. Trimming at V came to 5 bases and at J to 7 bases, leaving 10 bases not matched to a gene. This CDR3 spans 15 amino acids. CDR3 sequence (DNA): TGCAGCGTTCTCTACCTAGCGGGGGGCGAAAATGAGCAGTTCTTC. Translated, it gives CSVLYLAGGENEQFF.

The chain has TRBV11-2 and TRBJ2-7; 8 positions agree with TRBD2. Germline CDR1 SGHAT, CDR2 FQNNGV. CDR3 length: 15 amino acids. The V gene end was trimmed by 1 base and the J gene end by 7 bases; junction bases not matched to a gene: 9. Here the CDR3 reads CASSLVVGRAPEQYF. DNA for the CDR3: TGTGCCAGCAGCTTAGTAGTCGGGAGGGCCCCTGAGCAGTACTTC.

The chain has TRBV28 and TRBJ2-6; D is uncertain. The CDR3 runs 14 residues. Trimming took off 4 bases at V and 0 bases at J, with 4 bases between the two ends. CDR1 is MDHEN, CDR2 SYDVKM, per germline. CDR3 loop: CASSSRSGANVLTF. As DNA, the CDR3 is TGTGCCAGCAGTTCTCGCTCTGGGGCCAACGTCCTGACTTTC.

This chain joins TRBV7-2 and TRBJ1-1; D gene ambiguous. The germline V gene encodes CDR1 SGHTA and CDR2 FQGNSA. This CDR3 is 13 amino acids long. V lost 4 bases to trimming and J lost 2 bases, with 8 bases between them. The CDR3 DNA sequence: TGTGCCAGCAGCTGGGCAAGTAACACTGAAGCTTTCTTT. Its translation is CASSWASNTEAFF.

The rearrangement uses TRBV19 and TRBJ2-2; 8 bases map to TRBD1. This CDR3 comprises 16 residues. With V trimmed by 7 bases and J by 3 bases, 10 bases remained unmatched. Germline V CDR1 and CDR2: LNHDA, SQIVND (reference sequence). Written as DNA, the CDR3 is TGTGCCAGTACCTCGGCGAGACAGGGGTACACCGGGGAGCTGTTTTTT. Translated: CASTSARQGYTGELFF.

The chain is built from TRBV29-1 and TRBJ1-1, with unresolved D. CDR1 is SQVTM and CDR2 is ANQGSEA in the germline V gene. The CDR3 has 14 amino acids. V gave up 4 bases and J gave up 0 bases, with 12 bases separating them. The CDR3 coding sequence is TGCAGCGTTGGGAAGGGCGGGTTGAACACTGAAGCTTTCTTT. Translation: CSVGKGGLNTEAFF.